Below, 5 T cell receptor beta chains from the same sample are listed, as sequenced in a study of beta chain features in type 1 diabetes. General study results and limits: Shortening of TCRB CDR3s, moderate but significant, appeared in all four CD4+ subsets of Type 1 diabetes patients.

Expressed TCRB transcripts were sequenced, since all the RNA that had been isolated was reverse transcribed. The assay was immunoSEQ multiplex PCR, and TCRdb's table has in-frame clones only and misses some. The table has 680,000 or so clones, roughly 12% seen once. Antigens for these TCRs are unknown. The sample taken for sequencing was naive CD4+ T cells from blood. The receptors were sampled from a man between 18 and 35 years old with type 1 diabetes.

J is TRBJ2-1 and V is TRBV11-2, with D perhaps matching TRBD2 (5 bases). The V and J ends lost 0 bases and 7 bases respectively, with 13 bases between them. The germline gives CDR1 SGHAT, CDR2 FQNNGV. The CDR3 contains 15 residues. The CDR3 nucleotides read TGTGCCAGCAGCTTAGATGAAGCGGTGCGGAATGAGCAGTTCTTC. Its translation is CASSLDEAVRNEQFF.

This clone was observed a handful of times. The V gene is TRBV9, the J gene TRBJ2-3; 12 bases agree with TRBD2. The CDR3 contains 15 residues. The ends lost 0 bases at V and 9 bases at J; junction bases unmatched: 5. Germline V gene lookup returns CDR1 SGDLS and CDR2 YYNGEE. CDR3 residues: CASSVAAGTSGTQYF. The CDR3 DNA reads TGTGCCAGCAGCGTAGCCGCCGGGACTAGCGGGACGCAGTATTTT.

V gene TRBV4-1 combines with J gene TRBJ1-5; tentatively, D is TRBD1 (5 bases). The V gene's germline CDR1 is MGHRA and CDR2 YSYEKL. The V end lost 4 bases, the J end lost 2 bases, and 9 bases lay between the germline ends. The CDR3 is 14 residues long. The CDR3 reads CASSLGGGNQPQHF. The CDR3 coding sequence is TGCGCCAGCAGCCTAGGAGGGGGCAATCAGCCCCAGCATTTT.

This clone was detected only a few times. The rearrangement links TRBV4-1 to TRBJ2-3; D uncertain. The CDR3 extends over 14 amino acids. V was cut by 1 base and J by 5 bases, with 10 bases left in between. CDR1 and CDR2 from the germline V gene are MGHRA and YSYEKL. The CDR3: CASSQAGKVDTQYF. DNA of the CDR3: TGCGCCAGCAGCCAAGCGGGCAAGGTAGATACGCAGTATTTT.

The chain joins TRBV28 to TRBJ1-3; 7 positions agree with TRBD1. J was trimmed by 8 bases and V by 2 bases; bases with no gene match: 3. The CDR3 has 13 residues. Germline values: CDR1 MDHEN, CDR2 SYDVKM. Here the CDR3 reads CASSLNRGYTIYF. The CDR3 coding sequence is TGTGCCAGCAGTTTAAACAGGGGCTACACCATATATTTT.